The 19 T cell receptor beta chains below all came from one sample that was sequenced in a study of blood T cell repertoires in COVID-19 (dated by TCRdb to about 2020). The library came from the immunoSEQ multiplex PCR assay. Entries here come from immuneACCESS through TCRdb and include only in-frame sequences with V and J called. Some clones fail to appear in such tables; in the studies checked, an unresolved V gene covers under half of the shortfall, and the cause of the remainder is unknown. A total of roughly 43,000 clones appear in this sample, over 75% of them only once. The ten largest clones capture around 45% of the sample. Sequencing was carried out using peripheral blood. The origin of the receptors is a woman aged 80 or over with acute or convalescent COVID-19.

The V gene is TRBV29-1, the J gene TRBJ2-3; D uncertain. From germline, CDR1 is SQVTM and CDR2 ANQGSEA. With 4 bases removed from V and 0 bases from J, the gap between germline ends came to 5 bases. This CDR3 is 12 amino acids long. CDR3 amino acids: CSVALSTDTQYF. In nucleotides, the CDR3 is TGCAGCGTTGCACTAAGCACAGATACGCAGTATTTT.

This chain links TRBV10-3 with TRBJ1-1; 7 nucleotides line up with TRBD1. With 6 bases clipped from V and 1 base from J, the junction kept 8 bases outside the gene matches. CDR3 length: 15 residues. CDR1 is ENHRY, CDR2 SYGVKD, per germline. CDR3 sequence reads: CAISQTGTQNTEAFF. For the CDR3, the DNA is TGTGCCATCAGCCAGACAGGGACCCAGAACACTGAAGCTTTCTTT.

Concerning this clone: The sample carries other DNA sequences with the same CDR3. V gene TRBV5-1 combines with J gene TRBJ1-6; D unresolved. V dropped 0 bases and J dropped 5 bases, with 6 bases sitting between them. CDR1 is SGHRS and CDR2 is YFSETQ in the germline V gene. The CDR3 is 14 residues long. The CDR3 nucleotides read TGCGCCAGCAGCTTGGGGCAGGATAATTCACCCCTCCACTTT. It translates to CASSLGQDNSPLHF. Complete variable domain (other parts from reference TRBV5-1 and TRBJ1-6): KAGVTQTPRYLIKTRGQQVTLSCSPISGHRSVSWYQQTPGQGLQFLFEYFSETQRNKGNFPGRFSGRQFSNSRSEMNVSTLELGDSALYLCASSLGQDNSPLHFGNGTRLTVT.

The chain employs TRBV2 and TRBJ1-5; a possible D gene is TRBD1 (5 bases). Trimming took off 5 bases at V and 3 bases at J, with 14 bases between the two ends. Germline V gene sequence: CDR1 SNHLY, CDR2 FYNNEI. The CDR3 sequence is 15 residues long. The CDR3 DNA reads TGTGCCAGCAGTACTAACCGGGGGACCAATCAGCCCCAGCATTTT. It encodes CASSTNRGTNQPQHF.

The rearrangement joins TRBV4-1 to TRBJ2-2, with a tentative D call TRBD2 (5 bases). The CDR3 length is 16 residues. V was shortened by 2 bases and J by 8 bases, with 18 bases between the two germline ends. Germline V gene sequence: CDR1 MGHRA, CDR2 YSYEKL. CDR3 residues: CASSQPGSLSLGELFF. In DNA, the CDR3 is TGCGCCAGCAGCCAACCGGGGAGTTTATCCCTGGGGGAGCTGTTTTTT.

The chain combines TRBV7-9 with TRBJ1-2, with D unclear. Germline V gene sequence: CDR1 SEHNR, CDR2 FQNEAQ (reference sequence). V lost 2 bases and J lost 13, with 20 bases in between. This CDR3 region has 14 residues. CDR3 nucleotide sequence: TGTGCCAGCAGCTTAATGGAAACTCACCAGAGAGGCACCTTC. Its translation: CASSLMETHQRGTF.

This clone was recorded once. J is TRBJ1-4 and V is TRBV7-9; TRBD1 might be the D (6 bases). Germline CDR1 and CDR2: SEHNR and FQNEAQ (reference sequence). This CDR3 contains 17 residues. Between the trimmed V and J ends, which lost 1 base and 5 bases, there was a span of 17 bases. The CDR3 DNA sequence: TGTGCCAGCAGCTTAGGACTCGGCCGGGGGGCCAATGAAAAACTGTTTTTT. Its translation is CASSLGLGRGANEKLFF.

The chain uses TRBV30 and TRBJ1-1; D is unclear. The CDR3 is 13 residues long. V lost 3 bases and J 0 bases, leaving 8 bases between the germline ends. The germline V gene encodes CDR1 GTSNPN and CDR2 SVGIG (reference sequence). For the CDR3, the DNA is TGTGCCTGGAGACGAGGAGTGAACACTGAAGCTTTCTTT. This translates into CAWRRGVNTEAFF.

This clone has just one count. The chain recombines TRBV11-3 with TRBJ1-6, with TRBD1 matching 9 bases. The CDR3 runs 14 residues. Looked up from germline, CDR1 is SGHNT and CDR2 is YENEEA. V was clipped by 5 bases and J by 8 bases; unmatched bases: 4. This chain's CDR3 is CASSPRTGDSPLHF. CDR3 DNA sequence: TGTGCCAGCAGCCCGCGGACAGGGGATTCACCCCTCCACTTT.

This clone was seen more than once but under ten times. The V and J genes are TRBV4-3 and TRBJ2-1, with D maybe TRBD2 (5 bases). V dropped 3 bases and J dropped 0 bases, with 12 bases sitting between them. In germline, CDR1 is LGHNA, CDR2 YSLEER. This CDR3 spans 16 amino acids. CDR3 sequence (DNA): TGCGCCAGCAGCCATAGTGCTGGGAGCTCCTACAATGAGCAGTTCTTC. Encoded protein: CASSHSAGSSYNEQFF.

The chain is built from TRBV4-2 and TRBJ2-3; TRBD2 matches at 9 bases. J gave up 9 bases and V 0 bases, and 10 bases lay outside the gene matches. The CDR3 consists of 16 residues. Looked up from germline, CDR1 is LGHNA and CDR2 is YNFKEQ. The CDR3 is CASSQDSAGGQETQYF. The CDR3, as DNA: TGTGCCAGCAGCCAAGATAGTGCGGGAGGGCAGGAGACGCAGTATTTT.

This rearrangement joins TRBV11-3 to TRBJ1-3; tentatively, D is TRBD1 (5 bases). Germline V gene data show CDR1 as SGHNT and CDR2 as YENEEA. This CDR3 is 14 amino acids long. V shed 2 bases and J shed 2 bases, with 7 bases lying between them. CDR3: CASSLQGAGNTIYF. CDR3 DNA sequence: TGTGCCAGCAGCTTACAGGGCGCTGGAAACACCATATATTTT.

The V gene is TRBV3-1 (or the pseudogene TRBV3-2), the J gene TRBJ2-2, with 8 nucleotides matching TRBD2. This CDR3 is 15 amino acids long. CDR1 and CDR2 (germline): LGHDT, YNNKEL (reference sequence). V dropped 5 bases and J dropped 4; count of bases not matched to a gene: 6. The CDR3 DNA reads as TGTGCCAGCAGCGCCCGGGGGGGGGTCACCGGGGAGCTGTTTTTT. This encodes CASSARGGVTGELFF.

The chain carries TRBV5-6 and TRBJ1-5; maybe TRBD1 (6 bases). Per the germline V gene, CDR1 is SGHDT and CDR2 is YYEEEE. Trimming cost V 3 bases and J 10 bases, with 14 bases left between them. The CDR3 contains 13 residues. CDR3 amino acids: CASSYRDRPPQHF. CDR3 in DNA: TGTGCCAGCAGCTACAGGGACCGGCCACCCCAGCATTTT.

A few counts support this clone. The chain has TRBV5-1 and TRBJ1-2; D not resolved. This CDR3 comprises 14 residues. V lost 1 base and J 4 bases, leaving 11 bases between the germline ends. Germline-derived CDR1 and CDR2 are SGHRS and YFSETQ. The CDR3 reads CASSLTVNFYGYTF. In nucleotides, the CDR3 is TGCGCCAGCAGCTTGACAGTAAATTTCTATGGCTACACCTTC.

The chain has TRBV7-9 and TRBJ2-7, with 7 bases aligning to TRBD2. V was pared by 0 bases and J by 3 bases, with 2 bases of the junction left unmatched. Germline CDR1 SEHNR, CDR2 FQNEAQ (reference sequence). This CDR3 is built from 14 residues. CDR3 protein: CASSLAGGGYEQYF. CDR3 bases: TGTGCCAGCAGCTTAGCTGGGGGGGGCTACGAGCAGTACTTC.

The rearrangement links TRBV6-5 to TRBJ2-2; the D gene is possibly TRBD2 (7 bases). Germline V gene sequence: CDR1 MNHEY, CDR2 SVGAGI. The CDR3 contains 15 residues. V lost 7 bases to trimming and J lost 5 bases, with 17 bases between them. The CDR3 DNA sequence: TGTGCCAGCAAACGTGAGGGGGGAGGGACCGGGGAGCTGTTTTTT. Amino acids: CASKREGGGTGELFF.

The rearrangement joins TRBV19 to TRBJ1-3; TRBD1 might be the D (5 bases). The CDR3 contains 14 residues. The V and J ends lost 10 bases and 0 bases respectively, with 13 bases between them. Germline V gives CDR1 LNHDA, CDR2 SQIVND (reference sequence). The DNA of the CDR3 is TGTGCCACCCGGCCTCAGGGCTCTGGAAACACCATATATTTT. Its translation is CATRPQGSGNTIYF.

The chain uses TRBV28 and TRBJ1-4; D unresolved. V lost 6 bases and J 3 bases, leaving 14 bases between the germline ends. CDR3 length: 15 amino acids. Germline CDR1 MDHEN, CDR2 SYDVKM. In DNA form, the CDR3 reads TGTGCCAGCAGCCCCGGAGGGCCTCCTAATGAAAAACTGTTTTTT. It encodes CASSPGGPPNEKLFF.